The 31 T cell receptor beta chains presented below share a single source sample, sequenced in a study of tumor and adjacent non-tumor tissue in lung cancer. Three rounds of nested PCR, following a modified ARM-PCR protocol, produced the TCRbeta library. TCRdb passed the multiplex PCR reads through MiXCR, listing each CDR3 protein once. The table includes 120,000 to 150,000 distinct CDR3 sequences, approximately 72% detected once. The template was RNA from unsorted bulk tissue. Sequenced sample: lung tumor tissue. These receptors all stem from a man in his sixties with small cell lung cancer.

This clonotype came up many times. Since a much larger clone is just one base distant, this may be a read error. The chain is built from TRBV6-5 and TRBJ1-4; TRBD1 agrees at 7 bases. The germline gives CDR1 MNHEY, CDR2 SVGAGI. The J segment lost 2 bases and the V segment lost 10 bases, leaving 4 bases of the junction unmatched. CDR3 length equals 13 residues. The CDR3 DNA is TGTGCCAACAGGGGACAGACTAATGAAAAACTGTTTTTT. It translates to CANRGQTNEKLFF.

This clonotype was counted at least ten times. The V gene is TRBV11-2, the J gene TRBJ2-3; 10 bases are a match to TRBD2. The CDR3 is 17 residues long. The junction had 10 bases not matched to a gene; V was cut back by 5 bases and J by 2 bases. CDR1 is SGHAT, CDR2 FQNNGV, per germline. Here the CDR3 reads CASSHYLAGATTDTQYF. CDR3 coding DNA: TGTGCCAGCAGCCATTACCTAGCGGGAGCAACCACAGATACGCAGTATTTT. Combining the CDR3 with reference TRBV11-2 and TRBJ2-3 gives the whole variable domain EAGVAQSPRYKIIEKRQSVAFWCNPISGHATLYWYQQILGQGPKLLIQFQNNGVVDDSQLPKDRFSAERLKGVDSTLKIQPAKLEDSAVYLCASSHYLAGATTDTQYFGPGTRLTVL.

This clonotype was counted ten times or more. The chain has TRBV4-2 and TRBJ2-3, with 15 positions matching TRBD2. The CDR3 is 16 residues long. Trimming cost V 2 bases and J 6 bases; bases outside gene matches: 3. Germline CDR1 LGHNA, CDR2 YNFKEQ. The CDR3 is CASSQSGLAGGDTQYF. The CDR3 nucleotides are TGTGCCAGCAGCCAATCCGGACTAGCGGGGGGGGATACGCAGTATTTT.

The chain has TRBV5-4 and TRBJ2-3; TRBD2 matches 14 bases. CDR1 SGHNT and CDR2 YYREEE come from the germline V gene (reference sequence). The length of the CDR3 is 17 residues. The ends lost 2 bases at V and 4 bases at J; junction bases unmatched: 6. For the CDR3, the DNA is TGTGCCAGCAGCTTCCGACTAGCGGGAGGGGAGGCAGATACGCAGTATTTT. This sequence encodes CASSFRLAGGEADTQYF.

The sample holds one count of this clonotype. Since a much larger clone is just one base distant, this may be a read error. This chain joins TRBV20-1 and TRBJ2-5; 13 bases map to TRBD2. This CDR3 contains 15 residues. Trimming at V came to 6 bases and at J to 4 bases, leaving 8 bases not matched to a gene. Germline V gene data show CDR1 as DFQATT and CDR2 as SNEGSKA (reference sequence). The CDR3 loop is CSAHRLAGGRETQYF. The CDR3 coding sequence is TGCAGTGCACATAGACTAGCGGGAGGCCGAGAGACCCAGTACTTC.

For this clonotype: Since the CDR3 does not end with the conserved phenylalanine or tryptophan, this likely comes from a read error. The limits of the CDR3 on the DNA are not certain, so only TCRdb's listed CDR3 is given. V gene TRBV4-1 combines with J gene TRBJ2-7; no check of the table's D call, TRBD2, against the DNA was made. Germline CDR1 reads MGHRA; CDR2 reads YSYEKL. The CDR3 has 18 residues if both end residues are counted. The CDR3 region is CASSLGTSGTKGGGEQYY.

With respect to this clonotype: A junction end diverges from the germline sequence, so it may reflect a read error. This chain connects TRBV6-1 to TRBJ2-6; 9 positions match TRBD1. Germline assignment: CDR1 MNHNS and CDR2 SASEGT. The CDR3 is 20 amino acids. Written as DNA, the CDR3 is TGTACCAGCAGCGACGTCCCGGGACAGGGTAGAAGCTCTGGGACCAACGTCCTGACTTTC. Encoded protein: CTSSDVPGQGRSSGTNVLTF.

This clonotype was seen repeatedly, ten times or more. J is TRBJ2-3 and V is TRBV6-5; 12 bases line up with TRBD2. The CDR3 has 14 residues. Trimming cost V 2 bases and J 6 bases; bases outside gene matches: 0. Germline V gene lookup returns CDR1 MNHEY and CDR2 SVGAGI. CDR3 sequence reads: CASSYGTSGDTQYF. CDR3 DNA: TGTGCCAGCAGTTACGGGACTAGCGGGGATACGCAGTATTTT.

As regards this clonotype: With a much larger clone just one base away, this may be a read error. The chain recombines TRBV11-2 with TRBJ2-3; D gene uncertain. The J call may not be correct, given that the DNA end is closer to TRBJ1-5. CDR3 length: 13 residues. CDR1 is SGHAT, CDR2 FQNNGV, per germline. CDR3 in DNA: TGTGCCAGCAGCTTGCCGGGCACAGATACGCAGCATTTT. It yields the protein CASSLPGTDTQHF.

This clonotype was seen only a few times. The chain uses TRBV12-3 or TRBV12-4 and TRBJ2-2, with unresolved D. This CDR3 is built from 13 residues. Trimming cost V 1 base and J 4 bases, with 4 bases left between them. CDR3 bases: TGTGCCAGCAGTTTAGGGAGCACCGGGGAGCTGTTTTTT. This gives the protein CASSLGSTGELFF.

There are many counts of this clonotype. The chain recombines TRBV28 with TRBJ2-3; the D gene is possibly TRBD1 (5 bases). The CDR3 consists of 17 residues. Trimming took off 2 bases at V and 0 bases at J, with 15 bases between the two ends. Germline V lookup: CDR1 MDHEN, CDR2 SYDVKM. Here the CDR3 DNA reads TGTGCCAGCAGTTTAGTACCAGGGTTTTCTAGCACAGATACGCAGTATTTT. It codes for CASSLVPGFSSTDTQYF.

CDR3 in amino acids: CASSPESSTHNEQFF. The CDR3 DNA reads as TGCGCCAGCAGCCCTGAGAGTAGCACACACAATGAGCAGTTCTTC. J is TRBJ2-1 and V is TRBV5-1, with no clear D. CDR1 and CDR2 from the germline V gene are SGHRS and YFSETQ. This CDR3 has 15 amino acids. With 4 bases removed from V and 5 bases from J, the gap between germline ends came to 16 bases. The entire variable domain, with the rest obtained from reference TRBV5-1 and TRBJ2-1, is as follows: KAGVTQTPRYLIKTRGQQVTLSCSPISGHRSVSWYQQTPGQGLQFLFEYFSETQRNKGNFPGRFSGRQFSNSRSEMNVSTLELGDSALYLCASSPESSTHNEQFFGPGTRLTVL.

This chain uses TRBV6-5 with TRBJ2-3; the match to TRBD1 covers 7 bases. V lost 6 bases and J lost 5; bases outside the gene matches: 8. Germline lookup yields CDR1 MNHEY and CDR2 SVGAGI. The CDR3 sequence is 14 residues long. The CDR3 reads CASRTGPSRDTQYF. The CDR3 DNA follows: TGTGCCAGCAGGACAGGGCCCTCCAGAGATACGCAGTATTTT.

Concerning this clonotype itself: The junction differs from germline at one of its ends, possibly a read error. The chain couples TRBV4-1 to TRBJ2-7, with 7 bases aligning to TRBD2. This CDR3 is 15 amino acids long. Germline V gives CDR1 MGHRA, CDR2 YSYEKL. The CDR3 nucleotides read TGCGCCAGGAGCCGATCACTAGCGTCGTATTACGAGCAGTACTTC. It specifies CARSRSLASYYEQYF.

This clonotype appeared a single time. Germline is not matched at one junction end, which may reflect a read error. The V gene is TRBV5-1, the J gene TRBJ2-5; 7 bases fit TRBD1. From germline, CDR1 is SGHRS and CDR2 YFSETQ. The CDR3 length is 14 residues. CDR3 sequence reads: CVSSHGQEQQTQYF. CDR3 sequence (DNA): TGCGTCAGCAGCCATGGACAGGAACAACAGACCCAGTACTTC.

Turning to this clonotype: A read error may produce the germline difference seen at one junction end. This chain uses TRBV28 with TRBJ2-5; tentative D call: TRBD1 (5 bases). This CDR3 has 15 residues. Germline CDR1 reads MDHEN; CDR2 reads SYDVKM. CDR3 amino acids: CVSSLQQGSWETQYF. The CDR3 nucleotides read TGTGTCAGCAGTTTACAGCAGGGAAGTTGGGAGACCCAGTACTTC. The full variable domain, its missing parts supplied by reference TRBV28 and TRBJ2-5, is DVKVTQSSRYLVKRTGEKVFLECVQDMDHENMFWYRQDPGLGLRLIYFSYDVKMKEKGDIPEGYSVSREKKERFSLILESASTNQTSMYLCVSSLQQGSWETQYFGPGTRLLVL.

In its sample, this clonotype was seen a few times. This may be a read error, as it is one base from a much larger clone. For the CDR3, the DNA is TGCAGTGCCAGAGGGGACAGGGTCGGGAGAGATATGCAGTATTTT. It translates to CSARGDRVGRDMQYF. The chain carries TRBV20-1 and TRBJ2-3, with 9 nucleotides matching TRBD1. Germline CDR1 reads DFQATT; CDR2 reads SNEGSKA (reference sequence). CDR3 length: 15 amino acids.

V gene TRBV6-1 combines with J gene TRBJ1-1; D unclear. The CDR3 totals 13 residues. Per the germline V gene, CDR1 is MNHNS and CDR2 is SASEGT. As DNA, the CDR3 is TGTGTCACCAAGGGCACAGTGAACACTGAAGCTTTCTTT. Amino acid sequence: CVTKGTVNTEAFF.

The chain has TRBV4-1 and TRBJ2-1; a possible D gene is TRBD2 (6 bases). The CDR3 consists of 14 residues. Trimming pared 0 bases from V and 11 bases from J, leaving 14 bases between. Germline CDR1 and CDR2: MGHRA and YSYEKL. CDR3 residues: CASSQDWREGQQFF. The CDR3 coding sequence is TGCGCCAGCAGCCAAGATTGGCGGGAAGGTCAGCAGTTCTTC.

With respect to this clonotype: The junction and the germline gene differ at one end; a read error may be behind it. The genes are TRBV20-1 and TRBJ2-3; the match to TRBD2 covers 7 bases. The CDR3 loop spans 14 amino acids. The germline V gene has CDR1 DFQATT and CDR2 SNEGSKA (reference sequence). CDR3 protein: CSARELAHTDTQYF. CDR3 nucleotide sequence: TGTAGTGCTAGAGAACTAGCGCACACGGATACGCAGTATTTT.

Concerning this clonotype itself: The germline gene is not matched at one end of the junction; a read error may be the cause. The DNA of the CDR3 is TGTGCCATCGCAAAAGCGGGGTCAGATACCCAGTATTTT. Translation: CAIAKAGSDTQYF. This chain connects TRBV24-1 to TRBJ2-3; 7 bases are a match to TRBD2. CDR1 is KGHDR and CDR2 is SFDVKD in the germline V gene. This CDR3 has 13 amino acids.

The sample holds many counts of this clonotype. V and J are TRBV11-2 and TRBJ2-5; 10 bases map to TRBD1. The germline gives CDR1 SGHAT, CDR2 FQNNGV. The CDR3 spans 17 residues. Germline trimming cut 4 bases from V and 5 bases from J; bases unmatched to any gene: 13. CDR3 residues: CASSYSPRDRGYETQYF. The CDR3 bases are TGTGCCAGCAGCTACTCACCCCGGGACAGGGGTTACGAGACCCAGTACTTC.

This clonotype was detected a few times. Relative to the germline gene, one junction end is altered; a read error may explain this. The chain has TRBV11-3 and TRBJ2-7; 7 nucleotides match TRBD1. The CDR3 extends over 14 amino acids. Looked up from germline, CDR1 is SGHNT and CDR2 is YENEEA. CDR3 residues: CTSSPGQSIYEQYF. The CDR3 bases are TGTACCAGCAGCCCGGGACAGAGTATCTACGAGCAATACTTC.

This clonotype was counted at least ten times. The rearrangement links TRBV20-1 to TRBJ2-7; D is tentatively TRBD1 or TRBD2 (5 bases each). The V gene's germline CDR1 is DFQATT and CDR2 SNEGSKA (reference sequence). V was cut by 3 bases and J by 2 bases, with 11 bases left in between. This CDR3 comprises 13 residues. The CDR3: CSARGRGAYEQYF. The CDR3, as DNA: TGCAGTGCTAGGGGGAGAGGGGCCTACGAGCAGTACTTC.

This clonotype was seen a few times. A much larger clone lies one base from this, so it may be a read error. The rearrangement links TRBV28 to TRBJ2-3; D assignment may be TRBD1 or TRBD2 (5 bases each). Germline V gene sequence: CDR1 MDHEN, CDR2 SYDVKM. The ends were cut back, 6 bases at V and 7 bases at J, with 23 bases in the middle. The CDR3 has 16 amino acids. CDR3 region: CASRPQGVRSGNTQYF. In nucleotides, the CDR3 is TGTGCCAGCAGGCCCCAGGGTGTCCGTTCGGGGAATACGCAGTATTTT. Complete variable domain (other parts from reference TRBV28 and TRBJ2-3): DVKVTQSSRYLVKRTGEKVFLECVQDMDHENMFWYRQDPGLGLRLIYFSYDVKMKEKGDIPEGYSVSREKKERFSLILESASTNQTSMYLCASRPQGVRSGNTQYFGPGTRLTVL.

As for this clonotype: It may be a read error: a sequence one base away is much more abundant. The V call is TRBV6-1, the J call TRBJ2-3; 9 nucleotides agree with TRBD1. The J segment lost 1 base and the V segment lost 4 bases, leaving 3 bases of the junction unmatched. Germline-derived CDR1 and CDR2 are MNHNS and SASEGT. This CDR3 spans 15 amino acids. The DNA of the CDR3 is TGTGCCAGCAGTGGGACAGGGGATGGCACAGATACGCAGTATTTT. This encodes CASSGTGDGTDTQYF.

The chain uses TRBV12-3 or TRBV12-4 and TRBJ2-1; D is ambiguous. Deletions cut 8 bases from V and 10 bases from J, with 15 bases between. This CDR3 region has 12 residues. The CDR3 region is CASGRSGNEQFF. CDR3 DNA sequence: TGTGCCAGCGGTCGGTCTGGGAACGAGCAGTTCTTC.

In the case of this clonotype: It may be a read error: a sequence one base away is much more abundant. The chain links TRBV29-1 to TRBJ1-2, with D perhaps matching TRBD1 (6 bases). Trimming took off 5 bases at V and 8 bases at J, with 12 bases between the two ends. This CDR3 has 11 amino acids. The V gene's germline CDR1 is SQVTM and CDR2 ANQGSEA. The CDR3 sequence: CSVRTETGYTF. In DNA form, the CDR3 reads TGCAGCGTTAGGACAGAGACGGGCTACACCTTC.

In the case of this clonotype: Since a much larger clone is just one base distant, this may be a read error. The chain combines TRBV12-3 or TRBV12-4 with TRBJ1-4, with D perhaps matching TRBD1 (5 bases). V shed 6 bases and J shed 5 bases, with 16 bases lying between them. This CDR3 has 15 residues. CDR3 protein: CASSLRRWGNEKLFF. DNA for the CDR3: TGTGCCAGCAGCCTGCGGAGATGGGGGAATGAAAAACTGTTTTTT.

Comments on this clonotype: One base away lies a much larger clone, so this may be a sequencing read error. CDR3 in amino acids: CSATGVSSGANVLTF. The CDR3 DNA is TGCAGTGCTACAGGGGTCAGCTCTGGGGCCAACGTCCTGACTTTC. V is TRBV20-1 and J is TRBJ2-6; a possible D gene is TRBD1 (6 bases). This CDR3 is 15 amino acids long. Trimming took 4 bases from V and 0 from J, leaving 10 bases between them. Germline assignment: CDR1 DFQATT and CDR2 SNEGSKA (reference sequence).

This clonotype showed up many times. The CDR3, as DNA: TGCAGTGCATCGAGCGGGATACCGTCCTACAATGAGCAGTTCTTC. Its protein is CSASSGIPSYNEQFF. The chain has TRBV20-1 and TRBJ2-1; 7 nucleotides agree with TRBD2. V dropped 6 bases and J dropped 1; count of bases not matched to a gene: 9. Germline CDR1 reads DFQATT; CDR2 reads SNEGSKA (reference sequence). This CDR3 spans 15 amino acids.